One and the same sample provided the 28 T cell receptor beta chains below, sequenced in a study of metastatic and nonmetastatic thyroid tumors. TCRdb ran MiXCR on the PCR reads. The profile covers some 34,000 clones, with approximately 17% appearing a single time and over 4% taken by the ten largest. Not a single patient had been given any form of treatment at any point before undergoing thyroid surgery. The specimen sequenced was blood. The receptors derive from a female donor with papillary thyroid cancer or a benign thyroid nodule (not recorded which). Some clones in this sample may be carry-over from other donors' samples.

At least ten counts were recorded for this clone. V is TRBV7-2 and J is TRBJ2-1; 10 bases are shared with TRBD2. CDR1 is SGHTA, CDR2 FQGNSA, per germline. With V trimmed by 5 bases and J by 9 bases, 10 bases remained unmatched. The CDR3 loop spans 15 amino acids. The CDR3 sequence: CASSVSLAGVVEQFF. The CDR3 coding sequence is TGTGCCAGCAGCGTGTCTCTAGCGGGAGTCGTTGAGCAGTTCTTC.

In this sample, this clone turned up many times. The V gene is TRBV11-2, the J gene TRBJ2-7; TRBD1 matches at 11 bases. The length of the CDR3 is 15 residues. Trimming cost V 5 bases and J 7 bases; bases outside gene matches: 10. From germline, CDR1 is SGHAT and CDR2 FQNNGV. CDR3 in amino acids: CASSGIGQGAWEQYF. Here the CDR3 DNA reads TGTGCCAGCAGCGGGATTGGACAGGGGGCGTGGGAGCAGTACTTC.

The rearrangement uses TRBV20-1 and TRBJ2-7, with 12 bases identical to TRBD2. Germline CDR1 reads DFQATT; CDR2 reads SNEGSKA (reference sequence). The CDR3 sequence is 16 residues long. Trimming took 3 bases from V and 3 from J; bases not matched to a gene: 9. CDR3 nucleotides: TGCAGTGCTAGGACTAGCGGGAGTATCACGTACTACGAGCAGTACTTC. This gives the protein CSARTSGSITYYEQYF.

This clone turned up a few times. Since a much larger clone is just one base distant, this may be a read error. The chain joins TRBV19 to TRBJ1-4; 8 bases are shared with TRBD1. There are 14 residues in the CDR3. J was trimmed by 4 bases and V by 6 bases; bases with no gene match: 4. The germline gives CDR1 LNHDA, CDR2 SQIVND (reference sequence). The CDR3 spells CASRLTGDNEKLFF. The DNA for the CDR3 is TGTGCCAGTAGACTGACAGGGGATAATGAAAAACTGTTTTTT.

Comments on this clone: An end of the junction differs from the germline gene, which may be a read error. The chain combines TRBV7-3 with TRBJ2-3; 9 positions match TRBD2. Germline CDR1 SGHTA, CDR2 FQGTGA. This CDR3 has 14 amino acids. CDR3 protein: CASSSGTSRDTQYF. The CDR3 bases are TGTGCCAGCAGCTCTGGGACTAGCAGAGATACGCAGTATTTT.

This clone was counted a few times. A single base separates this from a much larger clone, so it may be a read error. CDR3 coding DNA: TGTGCCAGCAGCCCCTTGTCAGAACAGGGTAGCAATGAGCAGTTCTTC. Its protein product is CASSPLSEQGSNEQFF. This chain links TRBV7-6 with TRBJ2-1, with D perhaps matching TRBD1 (6 bases). Germline loops: CDR1 SGHVS, CDR2 FNYEAQ. The V and J ends lost 5 bases and 6 bases respectively, with 20 bases between them. The CDR3 covers 16 residues.

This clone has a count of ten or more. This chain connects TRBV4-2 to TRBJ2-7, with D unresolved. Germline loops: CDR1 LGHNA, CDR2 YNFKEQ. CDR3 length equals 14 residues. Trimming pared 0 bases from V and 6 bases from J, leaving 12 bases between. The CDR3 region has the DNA TGTGCCAGCAGCCAAGACTCTCCCTCTCGCGAGCAGTACTTC. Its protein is CASSQDSPSREQYF.

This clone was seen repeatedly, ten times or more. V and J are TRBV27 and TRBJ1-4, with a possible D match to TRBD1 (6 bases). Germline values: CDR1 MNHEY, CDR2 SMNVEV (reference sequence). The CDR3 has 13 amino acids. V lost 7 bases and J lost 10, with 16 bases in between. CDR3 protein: CASILSPTGKLFF. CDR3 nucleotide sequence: TGTGCCAGCATCCTTTCCCCGACAGGAAAACTGTTTTTT.

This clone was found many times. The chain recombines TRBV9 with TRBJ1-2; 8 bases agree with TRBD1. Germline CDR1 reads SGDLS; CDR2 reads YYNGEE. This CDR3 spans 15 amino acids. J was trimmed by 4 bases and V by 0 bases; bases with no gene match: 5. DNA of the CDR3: TGTGCCAGCAGCGTAGGGTCAGGGGGCCCCTATGGCTACACCTTC. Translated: CASSVGSGGPYGYTF.

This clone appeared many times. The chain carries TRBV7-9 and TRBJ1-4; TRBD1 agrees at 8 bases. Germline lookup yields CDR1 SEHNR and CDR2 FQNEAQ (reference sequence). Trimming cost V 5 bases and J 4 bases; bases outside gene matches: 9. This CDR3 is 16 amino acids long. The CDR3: CASSNIHRGINEKLFF. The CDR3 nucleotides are TGTGCCAGCAGCAATATACACAGGGGGATTAATGAAAAACTGTTTTTT.

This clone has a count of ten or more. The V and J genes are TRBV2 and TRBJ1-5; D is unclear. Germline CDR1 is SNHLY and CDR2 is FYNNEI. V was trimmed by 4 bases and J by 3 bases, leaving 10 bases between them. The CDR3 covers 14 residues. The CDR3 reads CASSVVSYNQPQHF. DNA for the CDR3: TGTGCCAGCAGTGTCGTCAGCTACAATCAGCCCCAGCATTTT.

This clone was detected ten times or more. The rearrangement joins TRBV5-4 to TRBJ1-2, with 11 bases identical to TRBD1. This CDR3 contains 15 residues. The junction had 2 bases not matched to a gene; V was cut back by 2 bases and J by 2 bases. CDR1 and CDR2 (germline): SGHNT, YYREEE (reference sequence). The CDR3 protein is CASSLGQGANYGYTF. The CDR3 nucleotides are TGTGCCAGCAGCTTAGGACAGGGGGCGAACTATGGCTACACCTTC.

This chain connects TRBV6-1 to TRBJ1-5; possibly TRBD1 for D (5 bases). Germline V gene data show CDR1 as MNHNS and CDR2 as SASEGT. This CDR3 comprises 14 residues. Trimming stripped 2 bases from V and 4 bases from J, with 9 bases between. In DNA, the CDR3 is TGTGCCAGCAGTGAACAGAAGGGGAATCAGCCCCAGCATTTT. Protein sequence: CASSEQKGNQPQHF.

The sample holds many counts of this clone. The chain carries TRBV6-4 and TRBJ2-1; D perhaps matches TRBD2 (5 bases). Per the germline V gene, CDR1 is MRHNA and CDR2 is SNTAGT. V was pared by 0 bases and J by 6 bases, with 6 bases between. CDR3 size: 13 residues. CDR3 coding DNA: TGTGCCAGCAGTGACTCGACTACCAATGAGCAGTTCTTC. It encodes CASSDSTTNEQFF.

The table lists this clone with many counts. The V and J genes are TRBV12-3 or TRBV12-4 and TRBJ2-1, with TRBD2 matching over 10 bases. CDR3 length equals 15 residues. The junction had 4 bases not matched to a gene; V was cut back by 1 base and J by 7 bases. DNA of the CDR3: TGTGCCAGCAGTTTAGTCCTAGCGGGGGTAAATGAGCAGTTCTTC. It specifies CASSLVLAGVNEQFF.

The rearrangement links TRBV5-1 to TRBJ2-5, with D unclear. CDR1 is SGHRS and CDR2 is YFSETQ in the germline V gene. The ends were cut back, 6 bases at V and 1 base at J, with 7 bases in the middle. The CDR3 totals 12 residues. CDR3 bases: TGCGCCAGCATGGAAATCCAAGAGACCCAGTACTTC. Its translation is CASMEIQETQYF.

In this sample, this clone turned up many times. Here the CDR3 DNA reads TGTGCCAGCAGCCACTCCGGGACAGGGCGAATCTACGAGTCGGGCACTGAAGCTTTCTTT. It codes for CASSHSGTGRIYESGTEAFF. V is TRBV4-2 and J is TRBJ1-1, with 9 nucleotides matching TRBD1. Unmatched junction bases numbered 21, after V lost 3 bases and J lost 4 bases. The CDR3 consists of 20 residues. The germline V gene has CDR1 LGHNA and CDR2 YNFKEQ.

Written as DNA, the CDR3 is TGCGCCAGCAGCTGGGACAGGGGCGAGACCCAGTACTTC. This translates into CASSWDRGETQYF. The V and J genes are TRBV5-1 and TRBJ2-5; TRBD1 agrees at 10 bases. This CDR3 region has 13 residues. With 3 bases clipped from V and 5 bases from J, the junction kept 1 base outside the gene matches. Germline CDR1 is SGHRS and CDR2 is YFSETQ.

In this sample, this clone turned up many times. Here the CDR3 reads CASSLTRQGHQETQYF. The CDR3 DNA sequence: TGTGCCAGCAGCTTGACCAGACAGGGCCACCAAGAGACCCAGTACTTC. The chain is built from TRBV5-5 and TRBJ2-5, with 7 bases matching TRBD1. The CDR3 contains 16 residues. Unmatched junction bases numbered 6, after V lost 1 base and J lost 0 bases. Germline V gene lookup returns CDR1 SGHKS and CDR2 YYEKEE (reference sequence).

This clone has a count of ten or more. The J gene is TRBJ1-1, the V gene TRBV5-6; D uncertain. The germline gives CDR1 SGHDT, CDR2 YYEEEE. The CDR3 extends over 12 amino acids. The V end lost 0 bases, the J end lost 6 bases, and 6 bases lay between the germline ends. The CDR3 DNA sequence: TGTGCCAGCAGCTTGGCAGTGGCTGAAGCTTTCTTT. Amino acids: CASSLAVAEAFF.

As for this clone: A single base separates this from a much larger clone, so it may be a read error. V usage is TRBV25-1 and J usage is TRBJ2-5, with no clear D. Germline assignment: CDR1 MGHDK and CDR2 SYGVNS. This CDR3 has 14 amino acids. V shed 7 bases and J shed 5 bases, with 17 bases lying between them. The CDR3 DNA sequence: TGTGCCAGCACTGATCATAGCATCGCGGAGACCCAGTACTTC. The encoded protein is CASTDHSIAETQYF.

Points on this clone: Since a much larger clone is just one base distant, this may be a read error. CDR3 bases: TGCGCCAGCAGCCTGCTAGAAGCTAGCGGGGGCCGGGGAGAGACCCAGTACTTC. Translated, it gives CASSLLEASGGRGETQYF. The chain has TRBV5-1 and TRBJ2-5, with 10 bases lining up with TRBD2. The V gene end was trimmed by 4 bases and the J gene end by 4 bases; junction bases not matched to a gene: 16. The CDR3 is made up of 18 amino acids. Per the germline V gene, CDR1 is SGHRS and CDR2 is YFSETQ.

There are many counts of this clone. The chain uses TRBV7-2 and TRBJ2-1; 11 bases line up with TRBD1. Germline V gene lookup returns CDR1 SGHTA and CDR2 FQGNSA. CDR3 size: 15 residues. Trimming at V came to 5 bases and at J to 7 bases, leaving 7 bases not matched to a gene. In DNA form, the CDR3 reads TGTGCCAGCAGCCCCAGGACAGGGGGCGCAAATGAGCAGTTCTTC. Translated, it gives CASSPRTGGANEQFF.

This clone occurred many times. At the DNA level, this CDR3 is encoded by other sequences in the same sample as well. The CDR3, as DNA: TGCAGCGTGGGTGCGGGACGGGGCCAAAACATTCAGTACTTC. Translating gives CSVGAGRGQNIQYF. The chain joins TRBV29-1 to TRBJ2-4, with a tentative D call TRBD2 (6 bases). V lost 6 bases and J lost 5, with 17 bases in between. The CDR3 spans 14 residues. Germline V gene data show CDR1 as SQVTM and CDR2 as ANQGSEA. The variable domain in full, with the rest retrieved from reference TRBV29-1 and TRBJ2-4, is SAVISQKPSRDICQRGTSLTIQCQVDSQVTMMFWYRQQPGQSLTLIATANQGSEATYESGFVIDKFPISRPNLTFSTLTVSNMSPEDSSIYLCSVGAGRGQNIQYFGAGTRLSVL.

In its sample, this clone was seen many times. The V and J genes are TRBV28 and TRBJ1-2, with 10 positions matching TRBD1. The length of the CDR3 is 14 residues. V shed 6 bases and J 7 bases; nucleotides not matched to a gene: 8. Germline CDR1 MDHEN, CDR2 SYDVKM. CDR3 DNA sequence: TGTGCCAGCAGCTCCGGGACAGGGGTGGGTGGCTACACCTTC. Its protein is CASSSGTGVGGYTF.

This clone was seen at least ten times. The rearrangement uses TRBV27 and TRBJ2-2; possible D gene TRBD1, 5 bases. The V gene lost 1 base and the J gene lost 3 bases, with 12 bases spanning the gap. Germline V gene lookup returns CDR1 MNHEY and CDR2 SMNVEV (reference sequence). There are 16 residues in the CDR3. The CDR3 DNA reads TGTGCCAGCAGTTTATGGGGCCCACCGGACACCGGGGAGCTGTTTTTT. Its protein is CASSLWGPPDTGELFF.

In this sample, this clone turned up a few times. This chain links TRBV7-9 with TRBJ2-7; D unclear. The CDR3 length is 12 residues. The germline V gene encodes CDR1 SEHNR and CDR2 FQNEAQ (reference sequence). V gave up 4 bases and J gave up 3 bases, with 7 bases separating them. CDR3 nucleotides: TGTGCCAGCAGCTCCCTTTTCTACGAGCAGTACTTC. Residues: CASSSLFYEQYF.

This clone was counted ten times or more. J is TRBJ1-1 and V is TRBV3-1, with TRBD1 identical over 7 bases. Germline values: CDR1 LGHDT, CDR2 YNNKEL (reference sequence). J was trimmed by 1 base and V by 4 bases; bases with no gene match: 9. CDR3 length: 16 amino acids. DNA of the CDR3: TGTGCCAGCAGCCCCTGGGCCGGGACAGAGAACACTGAAGCTTTCTTT. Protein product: CASSPWAGTENTEAFF. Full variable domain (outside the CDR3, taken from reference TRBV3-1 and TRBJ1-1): DTAVSQTPKYLVTQMGNDKSIKCEQNLGHDTMYWYKQDSKKFLKIMFSYNNKELIINETVPNRFSPKSPDKAHLNLHINSLELGDSAVYFCASSPWAGTENTEAFFGQGTRLTVV.